This passage covers 23 T cell receptor beta chains from one sample sequenced in a study of cytomegalovirus exposure and HLA in healthy donors. Amplification used 60 Vbeta primers and 13 Jbeta primers. The protocol was immunoSEQ multiplex PCR, while the TCRdb copy is restricted to in-frame clones and leaves out a portion. Among around 150,000 clones listed, approximately 81% were seen once. Specimen: PBMCs. These receptors came from a man aged 18 to 29 in good health and CMV-seronegative.

The chain joins TRBV5-4 to TRBJ2-1, with 8 bases aligning to TRBD2. This CDR3 has 17 residues. Germline V gene sequence: CDR1 SGHNT, CDR2 YYREEE (reference sequence). Unmatched junction bases numbered 10, after V lost 5 bases and J lost 0 bases. For the CDR3, the DNA is TGTGCCAGCAGGCTTACTAGCGGAGCAAGCTCCTACAATGAGCAGTTCTTC. Translated: CASRLTSGASSYNEQFF.

CDR3 region: CASSLRGGAEAFF. CDR3 bases: TGTGCCAGCAGTTTAAGGGGGGGTGCTGAAGCTTTCTTT. V and J are TRBV27 and TRBJ1-1; tentative D call: TRBD1 (6 bases). V lost 2 bases and J lost 6, with 10 bases in between. CDR3 length equals 13 residues. Germline assignment: CDR1 MNHEY and CDR2 SMNVEV (reference sequence).

The rearrangement links TRBV28 to TRBJ2-5, with D possibly matching TRBD2 (5 bases). CDR1 MDHEN and CDR2 SYDVKM come from the germline V gene. Trimming cost V 2 bases and J 0 bases, with 10 bases left between them. CDR3 length: 15 residues. In DNA, the CDR3 is TGTGCCAGCAGTTTACCGGTAGCGAACCAAGAGACCCAGTACTTC. It yields the protein CASSLPVANQETQYF.

Comment on this clone: This CDR3 is also generated by other DNA sequences in the sample. The chain carries TRBV10-3 and TRBJ2-2; D possibly corresponds to TRBD2 (5 bases). CDR3 length equals 14 residues. V was clipped by 0 bases and J by 3 bases, with 5 bases between them. Germline CDR1 and CDR2: ENHRY and SYGVKD. CDR3 coding DNA: TGTGCCATCAGTGAGTCAGCGGACACCGGGGAGCTGTTTTTT. Protein product: CAISESADTGELFF.

The V call is TRBV19, the J call TRBJ2-3; 9 nucleotides align to TRBD1. This CDR3 spans 14 amino acids. Germline V lookup: CDR1 LNHDA, CDR2 SQIVND (reference sequence). V was clipped by 9 bases and J by 5 bases; unmatched bases: 9. DNA of the CDR3: TGTGCCAGCTCCTTACAGGGGGCGGGAGATACGCAGTATTTT. Its protein product is CASSLQGAGDTQYF. Combining the CDR3 with reference TRBV19 and TRBJ2-3 gives the whole variable domain DGGITQSPKYLFRKEGQNVTLSCEQNLNHDAMYWYRQDPGQGLRLIYYSQIVNDFQKGDIAEGYSVSREKKESFPLTVTSAQKNPTAFYLCASSLQGAGDTQYFGPGTRLTVL.

This rearrangement joins TRBV10-3 to TRBJ2-1; weak D call: TRBD2 (5 bases). CDR1 is ENHRY and CDR2 is SYGVKD in the germline V gene. This CDR3 contains 13 residues. The germline V and J ends were trimmed by 4 bases and 8 bases, with 12 bases remaining between them. CDR3 sequence: CAISGDPRDEQFF. The CDR3 nucleotides are TGTGCCATCAGTGGAGATCCGAGGGATGAGCAGTTCTTC.

The chain employs TRBV28 and TRBJ2-7, with D tentatively TRBD1 (7 bases). The CDR3 has 14 residues. The germline V gene encodes CDR1 MDHEN and CDR2 SYDVKM. V was trimmed by 3 bases and J by 2 bases, leaving 11 bases between them. The CDR3 protein is CASSFPGGTYEQYF. CDR3 sequence (DNA): TGTGCCAGCAGTTTTCCAGGGGGGACCTACGAGCAGTACTTC.

This rearrangement joins TRBV18 to TRBJ1-5, with D uncertain. V gave up 2 bases and J gave up 0 bases, with 8 bases separating them. Per the germline V gene, CDR1 is KGHSH and CDR2 is LQKENI. This CDR3 comprises 15 residues. Written as DNA, the CDR3 is TGTGCCAGCTCACCAACAGAGTATAGCAATCAGCCCCAGCATTTT. Residues: CASSPTEYSNQPQHF.

The J gene is TRBJ1-2, the V gene TRBV13, with a tentative D call TRBD1 (5 bases). Between the trimmed V and J ends, which lost 0 bases and 5 bases, there was a span of 13 bases. Germline V lookup: CDR1 PRHDT, CDR2 FYEKMQ (reference sequence). There are 15 residues in the CDR3. CDR3 amino acids: CASSLGRMGRYGYTF. The CDR3 DNA follows: TGTGCCAGCAGCTTAGGGCGCATGGGGCGTTATGGCTACACCTTC.

The chain links TRBV5-4 to TRBJ2-7; D is possibly TRBD2 (6 bases). Per the germline V gene, CDR1 is SGHNT and CDR2 is YYREEE (reference sequence). Trimming took off 9 bases at V and 1 base at J, with 11 bases between the two ends. This CDR3 is built from 12 residues. For the CDR3, the DNA is TGTGCCATCGGGGACTCTTCCTACGAGCAGTACTTC. Translating gives CAIGDSSYEQYF.

The V call is TRBV6-5, the J call TRBJ2-7; 8 bases line up with TRBD1. This CDR3 comprises 13 residues. V lost 6 bases, J lost 3 bases, and 4 bases stayed unmatched. Germline V gene lookup returns CDR1 MNHEY and CDR2 SVGAGI. The CDR3: CASRAGQGYEQYF. CDR3 nucleotide sequence: TGTGCCAGCAGGGCAGGACAGGGCTACGAGCAGTACTTC.

V usage is TRBV7-9 and J usage is TRBJ2-1, with TRBD1 identical over 8 bases. The CDR3 has 14 residues. Unmatched junction bases numbered 9, after V lost 5 bases and J lost 9 bases. Germline V gene sequence: CDR1 SEHNR, CDR2 FQNEAQ (reference sequence). The CDR3, as DNA: TGTGCCAGCAGCCTCAGGGGGCGAGGGAGTGAGCAGTTCTTC. This gives the protein CASSLRGRGSEQFF.

CDR3 sequence reads: CASSYSTGRGQYF. The CDR3 DNA is TGTGCCAGCAGTTACTCGACCGGGAGGGGCCAGTACTTC. The chain couples TRBV6-6 to TRBJ2-5; 8 nucleotides agree with TRBD2. V was clipped by 0 bases and J by 10 bases; unmatched bases: 4. The germline V gene has CDR1 MNHNY and CDR2 SVGAGI (reference sequence). The CDR3 length is 13 residues.

In DNA, the CDR3 is TGTGCCAGCAGCCCGGTCTCGGGCAATGAGCAGTTCTTC. It specifies CASSPVSGNEQFF. The chain uses TRBV7-6 and TRBJ2-1; no definite D call. CDR3 length: 13 amino acids. The ends were cut back, 5 bases at V and 6 bases at J, with 11 bases in the middle. Germline values: CDR1 SGHVS, CDR2 FNYEAQ. The whole variable domain, remainder taken from reference TRBV7-6 and TRBJ2-1, is GAGVSQSPRYKVTKRGQDVALRCDPISGHVSLYWYRQALGQGPEFLTYFNYEAQQDKSGLPNDRFSAERPEGSISTLTIQRTEQRDSAMYRCASSPVSGNEQFFGPGTRLTVL.

This clone has just a few counts. V is TRBV10-2 and J is TRBJ2-7; TRBD1 matches at 9 bases. The CDR3 is made up of 14 amino acids. After removal of 5 bases from V and 2 bases from J, the junction contained 4 bases not matched to a gene. CDR1 and CDR2 from the germline V gene are WSHSY and SAAADI. The CDR3 coding sequence is TGCGCCAGCAGTCAACAGGGGGCCGCCTACGAGCAGTACTTC. It translates to CASSQQGAAYEQYF.

J is TRBJ1-4 and V is TRBV6-6; D unclear. Germline V gene lookup returns CDR1 MNHNY and CDR2 SVGAGI (reference sequence). The CDR3 sequence is 14 residues long. Trimming took 1 base from V and 8 from J, leaving 11 bases between them. The DNA of the CDR3 is TGTGCCAGCAGTTACTGGGCAGAGACCGAAAAACTGTTTTTT. This gives the protein CASSYWAETEKLFF.

The J gene is TRBJ2-7, the V gene TRBV5-8; D remains unclear. V dropped 4 bases and J dropped 5 bases, with 16 bases sitting between them. From germline, CDR1 is SGHTS and CDR2 YDEGEE. This CDR3 region has 14 residues. The CDR3 sequence is CASSLVLGPDEQYF. The CDR3 DNA sequence: TGTGCCAGCAGCCTCGTGCTAGGCCCGGACGAGCAGTACTTC.

The CDR3 nucleotides read TGTGCCAGCAGCCTCTCGGTAGCGTACGAGCAGTACTTC. Amino acids: CASSLSVAYEQYF. This chain uses TRBV5-6 with TRBJ2-7; possible D gene TRBD2, 5 bases. This CDR3 region has 13 residues. Germline loops: CDR1 SGHDT, CDR2 YYEEEE. Deletions cut 4 bases from V and 4 bases from J, with 12 bases between.

V usage is TRBV5-8 and J usage is TRBJ2-1; D is ambiguous. The V end was cut by 1 base, the J end by 9 bases, with 11 bases between. CDR1 and CDR2 (germline): SGHTS, YDEGEE. This CDR3 is built from 13 residues. The CDR3: CASSLRLFSEQFF. The CDR3, as DNA: TGTGCCAGCAGCTTGCGCCTCTTCAGTGAGCAGTTCTTC.

The chain employs TRBV11-2 and TRBJ1-1; D ambiguous. In germline, CDR1 is SGHAT, CDR2 FQNNGV. This CDR3 region has 14 residues. The V end was cut by 5 bases, the J end by 1 base, with 11 bases between. CDR3 region: CASSIVERNTEAFF. The CDR3, as DNA: TGTGCCAGCAGCATTGTGGAGAGGAACACTGAAGCTTTCTTT. Supplemented by reference TRBV11-2 and TRBJ1-1, the full variable domain reads EAGVAQSPRYKIIEKRQSVAFWCNPISGHATLYWYQQILGQGPKLLIQFQNNGVVDDSQLPKDRFSAERLKGVDSTLKIQPAKLEDSAVYLCASSIVERNTEAFFGQGTRLTVV.

This clone came up a few times. The J gene is TRBJ2-3, the V gene TRBV7-9; 9 bases are shared with TRBD1. The V gene's germline CDR1 is SEHNR and CDR2 FQNEAQ (reference sequence). J gave up 4 bases and V 4 bases, and 6 bases lay outside the gene matches. The CDR3 is 15 amino acids. The CDR3 spells CASSSSQGAPDTQYF. The CDR3 DNA follows: TGTGCCAGCAGCTCCTCACAGGGGGCCCCAGATACGCAGTATTTT.

The chain joins TRBV6-5 to TRBJ2-3, with D maybe TRBD2 (5 bases). From germline, CDR1 is MNHEY and CDR2 SVGAGI. The CDR3 is 14 residues long. V lost 5 bases and J 4 bases, leaving 13 bases between the germline ends. The CDR3 nucleotides are TGTGCCAGCAGTCCATCGGGGATCTCAGATACGCAGTATTTT. Amino acids: CASSPSGISDTQYF.

For this clone: The germline gene is not matched at one end of the junction; a read error may be the cause. This rearrangement joins TRBV7-9 to TRBJ2-1, with TRBD2 matching 9 bases. In germline, CDR1 is SEHNR, CDR2 FQNEAQ (reference sequence). The CDR3 totals 16 residues. The CDR3 is CSSSFGRSGGYNEQFF. CDR3 DNA: TGTTCCAGCAGCTTTGGACGTAGCGGGGGTTACAATGAGCAGTTCTTC.